Sequencing of this TCR beta chain was carried out in a study of blood T cell repertoires in COVID-19. Overall study context: Acute and convalescent COVID-19 specimens originated in the United States, Italy and Spain. PBMCs, B-cell-depleted T cells, or T cells were the source of the cDNA or gDNA that made up the material.

Germline-derived CDR1 and CDR2 are SNHLY and FYNNEI. The CDR3 runs to 15 residues. J was trimmed by 3 bases and V by 3 bases; bases with no gene match: 8. In the original analysis: Reference gene primers were amplified, and this amplification served to estimate nucleated cell counts. The repertoire was sequenced with immunoSEQ multiplex PCR; TCRdb's copy has only in-frame clones and lacks some. That table furnishes V, J and clone size, whereas the DNA furnished D and trimming. The repertoire holds about 160,000 clones, with 85% to 95% as singletons. Sequenced input: peripheral blood. This chain uses TRBV2 with TRBJ2-7; the match to TRBD2 covers 7 bases. This sequence was found in a woman aged 45-65 years with acute or convalescent COVID-19. The DNA for the CDR3 is TGTGCCAGCAGTGAGGGAGGGCCTATCTTCTACGAGCAGTACTTC. Its protein is CASSEGGPIFYEQYF. The variable domain in full, with the rest retrieved from reference TRBV2 and TRBJ2-7, is EPEVTQTPSHQVTQMGQEVILRCVPISNHLYFYWYRQILGQKVEFLVSFYNNEISEKSEIFDDQFSVERPDGSNFTLKIRSTKLEDSAMYFCASSEGGPIFYEQYFGPGTRLTVT.